This T cell receptor beta chain was recorded in a study of cytomegalovirus exposure and HLA in healthy donors. Concerning this clone itself: Antigen unknown.

Broader study findings: Reports described diagnosis of cytomegalovirus status by the classifier as highly specific and sensitive.

Germline V gene sequence: CDR1 SGHNT, CDR2 YYREEE (reference sequence). The V end lost 1 base, the J end lost 2 bases, and 6 bases lay between the germline ends. The CDR3 extends over 13 amino acids. This PCR relied on a set of 60 Vbeta primers and 13 Jbeta primers. Profiling relied on immunoSEQ multiplex PCR, and the TCRdb table lists in-frame clones only, not all of them. Among more than 90,000 clones listed, 80% to 85% were seen once. Donors had nominal health at sampling but likely had unrecorded immune exposures. Sequencing was done on a sample of PBMCs. V gene TRBV5-4 combines with J gene TRBJ1-2; D gene unclear. The TCR comes from a man aged 25-45 years in good health and CMV-seropositive. CDR3 in amino acids: CASSLSRNYGYTF. In nucleotides, the CDR3 is TGTGCCAGCAGCTTGAGCAGGAACTATGGCTACACCTTC.